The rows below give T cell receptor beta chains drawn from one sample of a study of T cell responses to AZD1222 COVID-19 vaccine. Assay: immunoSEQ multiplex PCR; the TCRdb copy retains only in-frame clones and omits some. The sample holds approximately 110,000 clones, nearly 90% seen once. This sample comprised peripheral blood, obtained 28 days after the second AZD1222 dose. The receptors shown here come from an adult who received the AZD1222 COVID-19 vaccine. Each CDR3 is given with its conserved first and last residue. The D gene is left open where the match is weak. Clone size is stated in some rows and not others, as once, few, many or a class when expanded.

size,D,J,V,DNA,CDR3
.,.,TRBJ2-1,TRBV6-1,TGTGCCAGCAGTGAAGCGAGCCACAATGAGCAGTTCTTC,CASSEASHNEQFF
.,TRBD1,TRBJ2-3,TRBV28,TGTGCCAGCAGCAAAGGACAGGACACAGATACGCAGTATTTT,CASSKGQDTDTQYF
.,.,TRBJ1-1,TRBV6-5,TGTGCCAGCAGTTACCAGGAGAACACTGAAGCTTTCTTT,CASSYQENTEAFF
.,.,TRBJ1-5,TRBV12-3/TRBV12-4,TGTGCCAGCAGAACAAGCGATCAGCCCCAGCATTTT,CASRTSDQPQHF
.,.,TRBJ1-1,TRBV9,TGTGCCAGCAGCGTAGACCGTCAGAACACTGAAGCTTTCTTT,CASSVDRQNTEAFF
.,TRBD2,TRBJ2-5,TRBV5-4,TGTGCCAGCAGCGAGGGACTAGCGGGGCAAGAGACCCAGTACTTC,CASSEGLAGQETQYF
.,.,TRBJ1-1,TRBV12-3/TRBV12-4,TGTGCCAGCAGTTTGAGGCCAAACACTGAAGCTTTCTTT,CASSLRPNTEAFF
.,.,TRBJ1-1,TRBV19,TGTGCCACCCGACGGGGTTACACTGAAGCTTTCTTT,CATRRGYTEAFF
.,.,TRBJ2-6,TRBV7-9,TGTGCCAGCAGCTTAGAAGTGGGTGGGGCCAACGTCCTGACTTTC,CASSLEVGGANVLTF
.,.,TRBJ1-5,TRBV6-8,TGTGCCAGCATAGTATGGGGCAATCAGCCCCAGCATTTT,CASIVWGNQPQHF
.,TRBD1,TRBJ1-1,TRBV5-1,TGCGCCAGCAGCTTGGGGGGACAGGCGAACACTGAAGCTTTCTTT,CASSLGGQANTEAFF
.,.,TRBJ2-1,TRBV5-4,TGTGCCAGCAGCTTCGCCAATGAGCAGTTCTTC,CASSFANEQFF
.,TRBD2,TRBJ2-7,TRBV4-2,TGTGCCAGCAGCCAAGGGCTAGCGGGCTCCTACGAGCAGTACTTC,CASSQGLAGSYEQYF
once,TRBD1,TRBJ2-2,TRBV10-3,TGTGCCATCAGTGTAGGGGGCGGAAGGGACACCGGGGAGCTGTTTTTT,CAISVGGGRDTGELFF
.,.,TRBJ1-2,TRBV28,TGTGCCAGCCAGCGGGCGCGGGGGAACTATGGCTACACCTTC,CASQRARGNYGYTF
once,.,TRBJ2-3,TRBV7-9,TGTGCCAGCAGCCGCACAGATACGCAGTATTTT,CASSRTDTQYF
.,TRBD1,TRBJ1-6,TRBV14,TGTGCCAGCAGCCTGGACAGGGTTTATTCACCCCTCCACTTT,CASSLDRVYSPLHF
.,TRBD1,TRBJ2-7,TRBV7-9,TGTGCCAGCAGCTTAGGGACAGGGACATCCCACGAGCAGTACTTC,CASSLGTGTSHEQYF
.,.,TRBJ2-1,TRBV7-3,TGTGCCAGCAGCTTAACAGGGTACAATGAGCAGTTCTTC,CASSLTGYNEQFF
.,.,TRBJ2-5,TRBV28,TGTGCCAGCGGACTGACAGGGAGGAGGCAAGAGACCCAGTACTTC,CASGLTGRRQETQYF
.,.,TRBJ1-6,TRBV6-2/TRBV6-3,TGTGCCAGCAGTTTGACGGCTGATAATTCACCCCTCCACTTT,CASSLTADNSPLHF
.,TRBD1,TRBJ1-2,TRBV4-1,TGCGCCAGTACACCGGGACAGGGGGCGACCTATGGCTACACCTTC,CASTPGQGATYGYTF
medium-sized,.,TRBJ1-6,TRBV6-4,TGTGCCAGCAGCCAACAGGGCCCTAATTCACCCCTCCACTTT,CASSQQGPNSPLHF
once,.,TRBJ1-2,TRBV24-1,TGTGCCACCAGTGTGTACGGGGACTATGGCTACACCTTC,CATSVYGDYGYTF
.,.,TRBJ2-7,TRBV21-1,TGTGCCAGCAGCAAAGGGGACAGGGAGGGGGCGATCTCTTCTTCACCTACCCTTCCCTACGAGCAGTACTTC,CASSKGDREGAISSSPTLPYEQYF
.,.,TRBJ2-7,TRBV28,TGTGCCAGCAGTTTATTTCAGACAGAAATCTACGAGCAGTACTTC,CASSLFQTEIYEQYF
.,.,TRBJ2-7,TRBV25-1,TGTGCCAGCAGTGATGTGGAATCAATCTACGAGCAGTACTTC,CASSDVESIYEQYF
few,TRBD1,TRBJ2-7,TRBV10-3,TGTGCCATCAGGCCGGGACAGGCCTCCTACGAGCAGTACTTC,CAIRPGQASYEQYF
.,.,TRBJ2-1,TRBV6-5,TGTGCCAGCAGTTATCGCCCACAGGGCTCCTACAATGAGCAGTTCTTC,CASSYRPQGSYNEQFF
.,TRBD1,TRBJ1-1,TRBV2,TGTGCCAGCAGAGGACTCGGACAGGTCGGTACTGAAGCTTTCTTT,CASRGLGQVGTEAFF
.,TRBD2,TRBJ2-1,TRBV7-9,TGTGCCTCCGGGGCTAGCGGGTTGTACTCCTACAATGAGCAGTTCTTC,CASGASGLYSYNEQFF
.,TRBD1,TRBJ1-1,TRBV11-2,TGTGCCAGCAGCCTCGGAACAGGGGGCTTTAAGAACACTGAAGCTTTCTTT,CASSLGTGGFKNTEAFF
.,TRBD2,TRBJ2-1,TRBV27,TGTGCCAGCGGGACTAGCGAATCCGCAGACGATGAGCAGTTCTTC,CASGTSESADDEQFF
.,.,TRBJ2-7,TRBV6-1,TGTGCCAGCAGTGAAGCGTCCCGGGACCACGAGCAGTACTTC,CASSEASRDHEQYF
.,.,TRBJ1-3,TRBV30,TGTGCCTGGAGTATTGGCTCTGGAAACACCATATATTTT,CAWSIGSGNTIYF
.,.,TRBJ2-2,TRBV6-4,TGTGCCAGCAGCGATCGTGGGGACACCGGGGAGCTGTTTTTT,CASSDRGDTGELFF
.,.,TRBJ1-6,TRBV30,TGTGCCTGGACCGAGAGGAGGTCCTCACCCCTCCACTTT,CAWTERRSSPLHF
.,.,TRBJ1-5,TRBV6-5,TGTGCCAGCAGTCCCGACAGATTTCAGCCCCAGCATTTT,CASSPDRFQPQHF
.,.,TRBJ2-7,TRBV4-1,TGCGCCAGCGCTAGTTGGGAAGAACAGCAGTACTTC,CASASWEEQQYF
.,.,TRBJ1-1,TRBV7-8,TGTGCCAGCAGCCAGACACAGGGTCGAGCTTTCTTT,CASSQTQGRAFF
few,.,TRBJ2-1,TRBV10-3,TGTGCCATCAAAGCGAACACAGGTACCCTCTCCTACAATGAGCAGTTCTTC,CAIKANTGTLSYNEQFF
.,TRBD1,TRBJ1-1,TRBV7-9,TGTGCCAGCAGCCTCGACAGGGGGCAGGGGAACACTGAAGCTTTCTTT,CASSLDRGQGNTEAFF
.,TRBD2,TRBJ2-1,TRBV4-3,TGCGCCAGCAGCCAATCCCAGGGGACTAGAGTGGGCAATGAGCAGTTCTTC,CASSQSQGTRVGNEQFF
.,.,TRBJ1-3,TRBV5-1,TGCGCCAGCAGCTTGGTGGGGAACCAGGGAAACACCATATATTTT,CASSLVGNQGNTIYF
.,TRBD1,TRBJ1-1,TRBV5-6,TGTGCCAGCAGCTCGGGGACAGCAATGAACACTGAAGCTTTCTTT,CASSSGTAMNTEAFF
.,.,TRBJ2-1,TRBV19,TGTGCCAGTAGTACTATACTCCTACCCTACAATGAGCAGTTCTTC,CASSTILLPYNEQFF
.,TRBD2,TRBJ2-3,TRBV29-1,TGCAGCCTAGTCCGTCTTAGCGGGTTCGTCCGTACAGATACGCAGTATTTT,CSLVRLSGFVRTDTQYF
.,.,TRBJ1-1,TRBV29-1,TGCAGCGTCTTCGGACCGCAGAACACTGAAGCTTTCTTT,CSVFGPQNTEAFF
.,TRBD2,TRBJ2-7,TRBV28,TGTGCCAGCAGCCCAGCAGGGAGGGCCCCCTACGAGCAGTACTTC,CASSPAGRAPYEQYF
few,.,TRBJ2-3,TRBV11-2,TGTGCCAGCAGCCCCAAGGGCTTTAGCACAGATACGCAGTATTTT,CASSPKGFSTDTQYF
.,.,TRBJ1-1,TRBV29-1,TGCAGCGTTGTGGAGCTCATGAACACTGAAGCTTTCTTT,CSVVELMNTEAFF
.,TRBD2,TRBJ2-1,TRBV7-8,TGTGCCAGCAGCTTAACCCGACTAGCGGGAGGAAGCTCCTACAATGAGCAGTTCTTC,CASSLTRLAGGSSYNEQFF
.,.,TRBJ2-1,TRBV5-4,TGTGCCAGCAGCTTGGGGATTGCGGGAAAAGGGAATGAGCAGTTCTTC,CASSLGIAGKGNEQFF
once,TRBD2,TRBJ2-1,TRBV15,TGTGCCACCAGCAGAGGTTCCCTGGGTGGGCTAGCGGGAAGGAATGAGCAGTTCTTC,CATSRGSLGGLAGRNEQFF
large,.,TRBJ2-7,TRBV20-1,TGCAGTGCTAGTTTTGGGGAGAACTACGAGCAGTACTTC,CSASFGENYEQYF
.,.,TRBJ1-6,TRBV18,TGTGCCAGCTCAGCTGGAAATAATTCACCCCTCCACTTT,CASSAGNNSPLHF
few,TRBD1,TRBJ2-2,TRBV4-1,TGCGCCAGCAGCCAGGGCCGGGACAGCAACACCGGGGAGCTGTTTTTT,CASSQGRDSNTGELFF
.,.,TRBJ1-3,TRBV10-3,TGTGCCATCAGTGACTCACCGGGGGGGTCTGGAAACACCATATATTTT,CAISDSPGGSGNTIYF
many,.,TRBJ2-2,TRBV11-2,TGTGCCAGCAGCCTGAACACCGGGGAGCTGTTTTTT,CASSLNTGELFF
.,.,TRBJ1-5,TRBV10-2,TGCGCCAGCAGGGACTTCTCGGTAGGGCCCCAGCATTTT,CASRDFSVGPQHF